Sequencing of this T cell receptor (beta chain) was carried out in a study of cytomegalovirus exposure and HLA in healthy donors (dated by TCRdb to 2017 to 2019). Describing the broader study: An earlier analysis of more than 550 of the donors reported about 300 Gb of sequence data and around 100 million unique TCR beta sequences obtained from roughly 170 million T cells. An early release that covered 500 to 800 HLA-typed donors contained around 300 gigabases of sequencing data and 65 million to 100 million unique TCR sequences. The genetic ancestry cluster associated with self-reported Caucasian donors included approximately 85% of the 300 to 450 genotyped donors. The aim of the study was to test whether cataloging public T cell receptors could identify signatures of past pathogen exposure. Using immunosequencing, the study profiled T cell repertoires from 640 or so subjects and related those repertoires to cytomegalovirus serostatus. A separate validation cohort of some 130 different subjects was used in addition to the 666-subject first cohort. High-throughput TCR immunosequencing, statistical association of individual TCRs with disease status, and machine learning were combined to predict cytomegalovirus infection status. To study patterns of TCR occurrence, a later analysis re-analyzed previously published TCR beta repertoires from around 670 donors and added high-resolution HLA genotyping. The later analysis used no new phenotypic data to find candidate immune exposures, relying instead on TCR beta sequences and their occurrence across donors. To decide whether each TCR beta V gene segment behaved as functional or pseudogenic, an earlier analysis of over 500 of the donors relied on high-throughput TCR beta sequencing. Donor age, sex, ethnicity and CMV serostatus were compiled together with the repertoire data. Genome-wide SNP genotypes for about three fifths of the roughly 670 donors were used in a later genetic analysis, which treated that subset as a discovery cohort. All discovery cohort repertoires had been generated on a single sequencing platform. Class I and class II HLA loci were covered by the typing at four-digit resolution. The number of donors typed differed by locus, with roughly 620-640 for A, B, C, DRB1 and DQB1, roughly 520 for DQA1, approximately 570 for DPA1, and around 450 for DPB1. A few DR-DQ haplotypes were treated as single units for association and clustering because of strong linkage in the cohort. Among roughly 400 genotyped donors of the cohort, an average of roughly 230,000 unique TCR beta nucleotide sequences was sequenced per donor, of which 15% to 20% were non-productive. Results and caveats for the whole study, not just this receptor: Linkage disequilibrium might explain the correlated functional status among segregating V segments, but an unknown experimental factor could not be ruled out. The authors suggested that the approach could potentially be extended to other disease states and immunological phenotypes. Specific HLA alleles were associated with 18,000 or so TCR beta sequences at a false discovery rate of 0.05 in a later analysis. A cluster of highly shared sequence variants was judged likely to be a technical artifact of the sequencing pipeline. The classifier was reported to diagnose cytomegalovirus status with high specificity and sensitivity in both the original cohort and the validation cohort. A later analysis found that HLA-associated TCR beta chains were more clonally expanded and had lower generation probabilities than equally common non-associated chains. According to a later genetic analysis, donors in an Asian-associated ancestry cluster had fewer N-insertions in productive TCRs than the approximately 700-donor mean. A further reported finding was that TCR beta sequences accurately predicted the HLA-A and HLA-B alleles for most subjects in the first cohort. The presence/absence analyses assumed that sequencing depth was roughly uniform across donors, and that assumption may not be true. The earlier analysis of some 560 of the donors excluded some 16 rarely observed V segments, including chromosome 9 orphons, because counts were too low. A later analysis reported that several top co-occurrence clusters appeared linked to parvovirus B19, influenza, CMV and Epstein-Barr virus. According to a later analysis, most CMV-associated TCR beta chains appeared to be HLA-restricted, and the HLA associations seemed to be driven largely by CMV exposure. In a later genetic analysis, a missense DCLRE1C variant was associated with V-gene and J-gene trimming of TCR beta chains, and the association was replicated in an independent cohort. A later analysis found that TCR association rates varied across HLA loci, with DRB1 alleles showing the most associated TCRs and HLA-C alleles the fewest. The study listed 170 or so TCR beta chains as associated with cytomegalovirus. Strong co-occurrence of HLA alleles, especially DR and DQ, made assigning TCR associations to individual alleles difficult. The cohort was sequenced for TCR beta chains only, and without alpha or paired-chain data the features that could be detected were limited. A few of the identified cytomegalovirus-associated TCR beta chains were confirmed in vitro to be specific for cytomegalovirus antigens. Because the 87-base-pair reads could not distinguish some IMGT-functional V segments, including TRBV6-2 and TRBV6-3, those segments were excluded. Most TCR sequences were seen in very few donors, while some public TCRs were found in many individuals. Broadly in line with IMGT annotations, most TCR beta V segments showed up in productive rearrangements about 87% or about 30% of the time in an earlier analysis of 587 of the donors. Because HLA typing was unavailable for some donors at each locus, only the typed subset was used in association tests. For the cohort, immune exposure information was limited to CMV serostatus.

The cohort comprised 670 or so healthy bone marrow donors. Cohort members were all nominally healthy when sampled, although unrecorded immune exposures were likely present. The donor was CMV seropositive and belonged to the group of about 290 seropositive cohort members. Each donor provided a peripheral blood sample, and peripheral blood mononuclear cells were used for TCR beta sequencing. Genomic DNA extraction from the blood cell samples was performed with the Qiagen DNeasy Blood Extraction Kit. V drops 4 bases and J drops 7 bases, leaving 13 bases in between. Spanning cysteine to phenylalanine, the CDR3 consists of 14 amino acids. Only the CDR3 portion is preserved as DNA: 42 bases, with reading frame beginning at the first base. Sequences MNHEY (CDR1) and SMNVEV (CDR2) are obtained from the germline V gene (reference sequence). Receptor amplification or capture employed the immunoSEQ multiplex PCR assay. The multiplex PCR relied on a mix of 60 forward primers for TCR Vbeta segments and 13 reverse primers for TCR Jbeta segments. The CDR3 region of rearranged TCR beta genes was amplified from genomic DNA by a multiplex PCR assay. The amplified TCR beta libraries were sequenced on the Illumina HiSeq System as 87-base-pair reads. For the original study's pipeline: A later analysis tallied tens of millions of unique TCR beta chains across the 700 or so repertoires, and approximately 11 million of those chains were shared by two or more donors. Raw reads were error-corrected and collapsed into unique sequences by a nearest-neighbor algorithm in which closely related sequences were merged to remove PCR and sequencing errors. Alignment of CDR3 sequences to IMGT reference sequences was used to assign V, D and J gene segments. For a sequence to be retained, at least a six-nucleotide match to both a V gene segment and a J gene segment was required. A rearrangement was called productive if the CDR3 had no stop codons and remained in frame with V and J, and every other rearrangement was called non-productive. CDR3 was defined by IMGT convention, running from the second conserved V-encoded cysteine to the conserved J-encoded phenylalanine. The earlier analysis of 587 of the donors excluded sequences that lacked an unambiguous match to a single V gene segment. An earlier analysis of 450 to 650 of the donors called V segments functional above 56.7% productive rearrangements and segregating when the between-donor standard deviation exceeded 5%. A statistical classification framework was built for diagnosing cytomegalovirus status from the catalog of TCR beta chain sequences. In a later analysis, TCR nucleotide sequences were compared against IMGT/GENE-DB human TR gene sequences so that V and J genes could be assigned. In a later analysis, CDR3 sequences and most-parsimonious VDJ recombination scenarios were assigned using the TCRdist pipeline. A later analysis defined each TCR beta chain by its CDR3 amino acid sequence plus V-gene family, and excluded reads lacking a unique V-gene family. To address suspected cross-contamination and a sequencing artifact, a later analysis removed 550 to 750 highly shared, low-generation-probability nucleotide sequences. For each public chain, a later analysis derived a clonal expansion index from normalized ranks of inferred template counts within each repertoire. In a later analysis, generation probabilities were computed with a VDJ recombination model fitted to out-of-frame rearrangements, and the resulting probabilities were checked against IGoR. Hypergeometric tests were used in a later analysis to score TCR-TCR, TCR-HLA and TCR-CMV co-occurrence, with a repertoire-size bias correction applied to the TCR pairs. False discovery rates were estimated in a later analysis by permuting HLA or CMV assignments 20 times. In a later analysis, co-occurring TCRs were grouped using DBSCAN, and TCRdist sequence similarity was added for clustering within HLA-allele-positive subsets. Repertoires with fewer than 30,000 or more than 120,000 public chains were left out of co-occurrence clustering, as were a handful of repertoires with anomalous nucleotide sharing. TCRdb re-hosts the immuneACCESS table, in-frame sequences only. Its copies lack some clones; in the studies checked, an unresolved V gene accounts for under half of them, and the cause for the rest is not known. That table gives V, J and clone size, and the DNA gave D and trimming. The sample contains around 100,000 clones, less than 80% of them found a single time. The ten largest clonotypes hold more than 3.5% of the sample.

Regarding this clone: Its antigen target is currently unknown. The record has no base qualities; no much larger clone is one base away.

The chain is assembled from TRBV27 and TRBJ1-4, with TRBD1 perhaps the D gene, on 5 matching bases. Material for sequencing was PBMCs. The TCR originated in a woman aged 40 to 55 in good health and CMV-seropositive. In nucleotide form, the sequence is TGTGCCAGCAGTTCTTGGGGCTCGAGTGAAAAACTGTTTTTT. Its protein is CASSSWGSSEKLFF. Where the CDR3 stops, the reference TRBV27 and TRBJ1-4 genes take over; the full variable domain is EAQVTQNPRYLITVTGKKLTVTCSQNMNHEYMSWYRQDPGLGLRQIYYSMNVEVTDKGDVPEGYKVSRKEKRNFPLILESPSPNQTSLYFCASSSWGSSEKLFFGSGTQLSVL.